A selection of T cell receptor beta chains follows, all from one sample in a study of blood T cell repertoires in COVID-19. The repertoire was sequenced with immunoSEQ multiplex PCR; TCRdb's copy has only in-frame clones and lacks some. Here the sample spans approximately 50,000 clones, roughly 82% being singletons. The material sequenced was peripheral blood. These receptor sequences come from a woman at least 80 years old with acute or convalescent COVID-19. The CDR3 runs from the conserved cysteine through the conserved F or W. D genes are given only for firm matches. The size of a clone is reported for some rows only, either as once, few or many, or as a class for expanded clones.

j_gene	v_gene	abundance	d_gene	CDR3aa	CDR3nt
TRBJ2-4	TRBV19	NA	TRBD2	CASSIRLAGNAKNIQYF	TGTGCCAGTAGTATTCGTTTAGCGGGGAATGCCAAAAACATTCAGTACTTC
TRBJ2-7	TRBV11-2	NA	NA	CASSPGSVGTPTEQYF	TGTGCCAGCAGCCCAGGTTCGGTCGGTACGCCTACGGAGCAGTACTTC
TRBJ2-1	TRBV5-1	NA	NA	CASSYDRNNEQFF	TGCGCCAGCAGCTATGACAGGAACAATGAGCAGTTCTTC
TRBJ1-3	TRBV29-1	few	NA	CSARQSNTIYF	TGCAGCGCCCGACAGTCTAACACCATATATTTT
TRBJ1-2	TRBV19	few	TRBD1	CASSTRTGADNYGYTF	TGTGCCAGTAGTACCCGGACAGGGGCCGATAACTATGGCTACACCTTC
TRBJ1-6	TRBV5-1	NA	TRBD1	CASSLEGAPNSPLHF	TGCGCCAGCAGCTTGGAGGGGGCTCCTAATTCACCCCTCCACTTT
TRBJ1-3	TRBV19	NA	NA	CASSIAPAGSSGNTIYF	TGTGCCAGTAGTATCGCCCCGGCGGGCTCCTCTGGAAACACCATATATTTT
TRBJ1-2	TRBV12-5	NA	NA	CASGLPDSAYGYTF	TGTGCTAGTGGTCTGCCGGACAGTGCCTATGGCTACACCTTC
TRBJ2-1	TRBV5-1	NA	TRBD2	CASSSGGTNNEQFF	TGCGCCAGCAGCTCGGGAGGGACCAACAATGAGCAGTTCTTC
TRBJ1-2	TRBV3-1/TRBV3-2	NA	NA	CASSQAGTRYGYTF	TGTGCCAGCAGCCAAGCCGGGACACGCTATGGCTACACCTTC